These T cell receptor beta chains were read from a single sample in a study of blood T cell repertoires in COVID-19. Measured with immunoSEQ multiplex PCR; TCRdb has only the in-frame clones, and not every one. The repertoire has 90,000 to 130,000 clones, approximately 90% of them found once; the top ten carry about 5%. Sequences were obtained from peripheral blood. These TCRs come from a human donor in a cohort sampled during active COVID-19. Both conserved end residues are part of each CDR3. The D gene is left open where the match is weak. Clone size is given for some rows only: seen once, a few or many times, or a class if the clone is expanded.

>NA|TRBJ2-3|TRBV10-2|TRBD1
CASRINRGSEVDTQYF
TGCGCCAGCAGGATAAACAGGGGGTCAGAGGTAGATACGCAGTATTTT
>once|TRBJ1-1|TRBV28|NA
CASSFPQQGRNTEAFF
TGTGCCAGCAGTTTCCCTCAACAGGGTAGGAACACTGAAGCTTTCTTT
>NA|TRBJ2-7|TRBV6-1|NA
CASSEDGTLSYEQYF
TGTGCCAGCAGTGAAGACGGGACACTCTCCTACGAGCAGTACTTC
>NA|TRBJ2-7|TRBV30|TRBD1
CAWSAGLQGDSYEQYF
TGTGCCTGGAGTGCAGGGCTACAGGGGGACTCCTACGAGCAGTACTTC
>NA|TRBJ1-4|TRBV15|TRBD1
CATSRDRGQGGWEKLFF
TGTGCCACCAGCAGAGATCGGGGACAGGGAGGTTGGGAAAAACTGTTTTTT
>NA|TRBJ2-7|TRBV6-5|TRBD1
CASVKTGGSYEQYF
TGTGCCAGCGTGAAGACAGGGGGTTCCTACGAGCAGTACTTC
>once|TRBJ2-5|TRBV4-3|TRBD2
CASSRREGYETQYF
TGCGCCAGCAGCCGAAGGGAGGGGTACGAGACCCAGTACTTC
>many|TRBJ1-5|TRBV10-3|NA
CAISERVYLNQPQHF
TGTGCCATCAGTGAGCGAGTTTACTTAAATCAGCCCCAGCATTTT
>NA|TRBJ1-5|TRBV11-2|TRBD1
CASSSRGNNQPQHF
TGTGCCAGCAGCTCCAGGGGGAACAATCAGCCCCAGCATTTT
>NA|TRBJ2-7|TRBV9|NA
CASSPNTGAYEQYF
TGTGCCAGCAGCCCAAACACCGGGGCCTACGAGCAGTACTTC
>NA|TRBJ2-7|TRBV19|TRBD1
CASSARTTGAGLYEQYF
TGTGCCAGTAGTGCCCGCACGACAGGGGCAGGGCTGTACGAGCAGTACTTC
>NA|TRBJ2-1|TRBV9|TRBD2
CASSVDSLAGAYEQFF
TGTGCCAGCAGCGTAGATTCGCTAGCGGGAGCCTATGAGCAGTTCTTC
>NA|TRBJ2-7|TRBV7-2|TRBD2
CASSLVVVGGVYEQYF
TGTGCCAGCAGCTTAGTAGTCGTGGGAGGGGTCTACGAGCAGTACTTC
>NA|TRBJ2-6|TRBV15|NA
CATSREASGANVLTF
TGTGCCACCAGCAGGGAGGCCTCTGGGGCCAACGTCCTGACTTTC
>NA|TRBJ2-7|TRBV3-1/TRBV3-2|TRBD2
CASSQETSGSHEQYF
TGTGCCAGCAGCCAAGAGACTAGCGGTTCGCACGAGCAGTACTTC
>once|TRBJ2-2|TRBV10-3|NA
CAISPGTGELFF
TGTGCCATCAGCCCCGGTACCGGGGAGCTGTTTTTT
>few|TRBJ2-7|TRBV5-5|TRBD2
CASSTNPSGRSYEQYF
TGTGCCAGCAGCACCAACCCCAGCGGGAGATCCTACGAGCAGTACTTC
>once|TRBJ2-2|TRBV11-2|NA
CASSPRGHTGELFF
TGTGCCAGCAGCCCGCGGGGACACACCGGGGAGCTGTTTTTT
>NA|TRBJ2-7|TRBV3-1/TRBV3-2|NA
CASSQASGISTEQYF
TGTGCCAGCAGCCAAGCTTCAGGAATATCTACCGAGCAGTACTTC
>NA|TRBJ1-4|TRBV7-8|TRBD1
CASSLGTGGIGTNEKLFF
TGTGCCAGCAGCTTAGGAACAGGGGGCATCGGAACTAATGAAAAACTGTTTTTT
>NA|TRBJ2-7|TRBV19|NA
CASSDGTKYEQYF
TGTGCCAGTAGTGACGGGACAAAATACGAGCAGTACTTC
>NA|TRBJ1-2|TRBV5-6|TRBD1
CASSLQGARGYTF
TGTGCCAGCAGCTTACAGGGGGCGCGGGGCTACACCTTC
>NA|TRBJ1-5|TRBV24-1|NA
CATSEPGHNQPQHF
TGTGCCACCAGTGAGCCGGGTCATAATCAGCCCCAGCATTTT
>NA|TRBJ2-2|TRBV10-1|NA
CASRETGIGELFF
TGCGCCAGCAGAGAAACAGGGATCGGGGAGCTGTTTTTT
>few|TRBJ1-5|TRBV19|NA
CASSRTPGGNQPQHF
TGTGCCAGTAGCCGCACCCCAGGGGGCAATCAGCCCCAGCATTTT
>NA|TRBJ2-7|TRBV5-1|NA
CASSLVQGPYEQYF
TGCGCCAGCAGCTTGGTACAGGGACCCTACGAGCAGTACTTC
>few|TRBJ1-1|TRBV5-5|TRBD1
CASSSTTGGTEAFF
TGTGCCAGCAGCTCTACTACAGGGGGCACTGAAGCTTTCTTT
>NA|TRBJ1-2|TRBV7-2|TRBD1
CASSQRQGSYGYTF
TGTGCCAGCAGCCAAAGACAGGGATCCTATGGCTACACCTTC
>NA|TRBJ2-2|TRBV5-5|NA
CASSLVRGSTGELFF
TGTGCCAGCAGCTTGGTAAGGGGGAGCACCGGGGAGCTGTTTTTT
>NA|TRBJ2-1|TRBV2|TRBD2
CASSAVSSGNNEQFF
TGTGCCAGCAGTGCGGTTTCTAGCGGGAACAATGAGCAGTTCTTC
>NA|TRBJ1-5|TRBV27|TRBD1
CASRSGTASNQPQHF
TGTGCCAGCCGCTCCGGGACAGCCAGCAATCAGCCCCAGCATTTT
>NA|TRBJ1-5|TRBV19|TRBD1
CASSMEQGATQPQHF
TGTGCCAGTAGTATGGAACAGGGGGCCACTCAGCCCCAGCATTTT
>NA|TRBJ2-1|TRBV3-1/TRBV3-2|NA
CASSHPHTRLGEQFF
TGTGCCAGCAGCCACCCCCATACCCGACTCGGAGAGCAGTTCTTC
>once|TRBJ2-7|TRBV19|TRBD1
CASSIDGPRTGGEQYF
TGTGCCAGTAGTATAGATGGTCCCCGAACAGGGGGCGAGCAGTACTTC
>NA|TRBJ1-3|TRBV21-1|NA
CARHFYYSGNTIYF
TGTGCCAGGCATTTCTATTACTCTGGAAACACCATATATTTT
>once|TRBJ2-7|TRBV5-4|NA
CASSPARSSYEQYF
TGTGCCAGCAGCCCTGCAAGGAGCTCCTACGAGCAGTACTTC
>NA|TRBJ2-3|TRBV4-3|NA
CASSSPARGKSSTDTQYF
TGCGCCAGCAGCTCCCCGGCGAGGGGGAAATCTAGCACAGATACGCAGTATTTT
>NA|TRBJ1-5|TRBV2|TRBD1
CASTEGGGTGNQPQHF
TGTGCCAGCACCGAGGGTGGTGGGACAGGGAATCAGCCCCAGCATTTT
>NA|TRBJ1-1|TRBV3-1/TRBV3-2|TRBD1
CASRSGDRPVAEAFF
TGTGCCAGCAGAAGTGGGGACAGGCCGGTCGCTGAAGCTTTCTTT
>NA|TRBJ2-7|TRBV5-1|TRBD1
CASSGLPGQGTYEQYF
TGCGCCAGCAGCGGACTCCCGGGACAGGGGACCTACGAGCAGTACTTC
>NA|TRBJ2-5|TRBV18|TRBD1
CASSLTLTGAIGETQYF
TGTGCCAGCTCACTAACTTTAACAGGGGCCATCGGGGAGACCCAGTACTTC
>NA|TRBJ2-7|TRBV2|NA
CASTSPAEYEQYF
TGTGCCAGCACCTCTCCCGCGGAGTACGAGCAGTACTTC
>once|TRBJ2-3|TRBV30|TRBD2
CAQGTSGTDTQYF
TGTGCCCAGGGGACTAGCGGCACAGATACGCAGTATTTT
>medium-sized|TRBJ2-7|TRBV5-6|NA
CASSLVPRDKSYEQYF
TGTGCCAGCAGCTTGGTTCCCCGGGACAAATCCTACGAGCAGTACTTC
>once|TRBJ2-4|TRBV19|NA
CASSSGLLAKNIQYF
TGTGCCAGTAGTTCAGGACTGCTAGCCAAAAACATTCAGTACTTC
>once|TRBJ1-4|TRBV12-3/TRBV12-4|TRBD1
CASSRDRGQLFF
TGTGCCAGCAGTCGGGACAGGGGGCAACTGTTTTTT
>NA|TRBJ1-1|TRBV6-5|NA
CASSTLETKNTEAFF
TGTGCCAGCAGTACACTTGAAACTAAGAACACTGAAGCTTTCTTT
>NA|TRBJ1-4|TRBV19|TRBD1
CASSKRDSYNEKLFF
TGTGCCAGTAGTAAACGGGACAGCTATAATGAAAAACTGTTTTTT
>NA|TRBJ1-1|TRBV6-5|NA
CASSRGRERAEAFF
TGTGCCAGCAGTCGCGGTCGAGAACGGGCTGAAGCTTTCTTT
>NA|TRBJ1-5|TRBV19|NA
CASTIRQGGNQPQHF
TGTGCCAGTACTATCCGGCAGGGAGGGAATCAGCCCCAGCATTTT
>NA|TRBJ1-4|TRBV10-3|NA
CAISESPPGDGDEKLFF
TGTGCCATCAGTGAGAGCCCCCCGGGGGATGGTGATGAAAAACTGTTTTTT
>NA|TRBJ2-1|TRBV10-3|TRBD1
CAISLQGAAYNEQFF
TGTGCCATCAGCTTACAGGGGGCTGCCTACAATGAGCAGTTCTTC
>NA|TRBJ2-7|TRBV9|NA
CASGRDSHREQYF
TGTGCCAGCGGTCGCGATTCGCATCGCGAGCAGTACTTC
>NA|TRBJ1-5|TRBV6-5|NA
CASSYSRGGARPQHF
TGTGCCAGCAGTTACTCGAGAGGCGGCGCACGGCCCCAGCATTTT
>NA|TRBJ2-2|TRBV5-4|TRBD1
CASSSPTGPTGELFF
TGTGCCAGCAGCTCCCCGACAGGGCCTACCGGGGAGCTGTTTTTT
>NA|TRBJ1-4|TRBV28|NA
CASSSYRGIEKKLFF
TGTGCCAGCAGTTCTTATAGGGGTATTGAGAAAAAACTGTTTTTT
>NA|TRBJ2-1|TRBV7-3|NA
CASSLSPAGFHNEQFF
TGTGCCAGCAGCCTATCCCCTGCGGGCTTTCACAATGAGCAGTTCTTC